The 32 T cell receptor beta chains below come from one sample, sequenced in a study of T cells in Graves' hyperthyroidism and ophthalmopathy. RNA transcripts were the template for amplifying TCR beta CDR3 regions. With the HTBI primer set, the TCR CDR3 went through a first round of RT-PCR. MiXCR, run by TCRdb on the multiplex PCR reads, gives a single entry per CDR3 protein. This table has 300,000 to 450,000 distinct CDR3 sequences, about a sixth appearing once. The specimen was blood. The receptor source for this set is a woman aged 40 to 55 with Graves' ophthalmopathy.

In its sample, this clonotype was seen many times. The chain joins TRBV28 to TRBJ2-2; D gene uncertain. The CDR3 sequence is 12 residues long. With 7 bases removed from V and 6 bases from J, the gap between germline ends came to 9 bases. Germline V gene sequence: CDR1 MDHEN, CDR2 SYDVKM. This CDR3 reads CASNRKPGELFF. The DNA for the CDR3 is TGTGCCAGCAACAGAAAACCCGGGGAGCTGTTTTTT.

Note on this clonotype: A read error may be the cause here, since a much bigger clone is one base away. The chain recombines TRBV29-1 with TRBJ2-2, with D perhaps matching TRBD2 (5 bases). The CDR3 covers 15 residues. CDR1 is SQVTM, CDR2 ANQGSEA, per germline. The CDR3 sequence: CSVEDGAKNTGEPFF. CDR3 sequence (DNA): TGCAGCGTTGAAGATGGCGCTAAGAACACCGGGGAGCCGTTTTTT.

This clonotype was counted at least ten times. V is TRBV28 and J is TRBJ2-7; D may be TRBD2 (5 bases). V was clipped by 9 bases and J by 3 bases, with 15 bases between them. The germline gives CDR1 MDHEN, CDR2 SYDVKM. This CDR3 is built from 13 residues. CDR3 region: CASKTYGNYEQYF. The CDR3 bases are TGTGCCAGTAAAACGTACGGGAACTACGAGCAGTACTTC.

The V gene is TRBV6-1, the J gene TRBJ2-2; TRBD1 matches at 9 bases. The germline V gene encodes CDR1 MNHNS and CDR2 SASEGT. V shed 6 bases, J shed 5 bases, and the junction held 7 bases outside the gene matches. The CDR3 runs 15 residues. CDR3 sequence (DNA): TGTGCCAGCAGCGCTACAGGGGGCCCGACCGGGGAGCTGTTTTTT. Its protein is CASSATGGPTGELFF.

DNA for the CDR3: TGCAGTGCTAGAGATGTCCGTAGCGGCCAAGAGACCCAGTACTTC. Protein: CSARDVRSGQETQYF. The genes are TRBV20-1 and TRBJ2-5; tentatively, D is TRBD2 (6 bases). Germline CDR1 and CDR2: DFQATT and SNEGSKA (reference sequence). V lost 0 bases and J 1 base, leaving 12 bases between the germline ends. There are 15 residues in the CDR3.

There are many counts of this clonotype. CDR3 coding DNA: TGTGCCAGCAGCTCCCCCGGGACAGGTGGCTACACCTTC. It yields the protein CASSSPGTGGYTF. This sequence joins TRBV7-9 and TRBJ1-2; 8 bases line up with TRBD1. This CDR3 contains 13 residues. V shed 4 bases, J shed 7 bases, and the junction held 5 bases outside the gene matches. Germline V lookup: CDR1 SEHNR, CDR2 FQNEAQ (reference sequence).

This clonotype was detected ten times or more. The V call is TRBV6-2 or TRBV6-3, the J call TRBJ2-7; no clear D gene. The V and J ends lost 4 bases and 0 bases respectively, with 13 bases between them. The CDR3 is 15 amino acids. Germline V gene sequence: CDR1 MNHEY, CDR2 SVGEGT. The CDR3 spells CASSSPHASSYEQYF. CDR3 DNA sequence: TGTGCCAGCAGTTCCCCACACGCGAGCTCCTACGAGCAGTACTTC.

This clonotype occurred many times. CDR3 DNA: TGTGCCAGCAGCTATAGACTAGCGGGAGGGGCCGGGGAGCTGTTTTTT. Its translation is CASSYRLAGGAGELFF. This rearrangement joins TRBV5-5 to TRBJ2-2, with 14 bases that match TRBD2. The junction had 4 bases not matched to a gene; V was cut back by 3 bases and J by 6 bases. The CDR3 loop spans 16 amino acids. Germline V gene lookup returns CDR1 SGHKS and CDR2 YYEKEE (reference sequence).

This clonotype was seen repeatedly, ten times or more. CDR3 nucleotides: TGTGCCAGTAGTATGCCAGGGAGAGATGATCAGCCCCAGCATTTT. Its translation is CASSMPGRDDQPQHF. V and J are TRBV19 and TRBJ1-5, with TRBD1 as a possible D gene (5 bases). Looked up from germline, CDR1 is LNHDA and CDR2 is SQIVND (reference sequence). V lost 3 bases to trimming and J lost 5 bases, with 14 bases between them. The CDR3 extends over 15 amino acids.

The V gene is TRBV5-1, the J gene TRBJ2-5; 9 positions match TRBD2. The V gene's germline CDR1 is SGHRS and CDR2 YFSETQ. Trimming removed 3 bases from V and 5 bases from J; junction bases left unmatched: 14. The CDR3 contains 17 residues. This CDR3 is CASSSGPASGVGETQYF. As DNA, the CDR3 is TGCGCCAGCAGCTCCGGTCCCGCTAGCGGGGTAGGGGAGACCCAGTACTTC.

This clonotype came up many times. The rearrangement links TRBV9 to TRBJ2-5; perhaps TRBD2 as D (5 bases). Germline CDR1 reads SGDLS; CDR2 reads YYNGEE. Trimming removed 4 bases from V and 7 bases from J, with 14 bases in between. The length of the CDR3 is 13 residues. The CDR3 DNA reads TGTGCCAGCAGCCCAGAACCTGGAGGGACCCAGTACTTC. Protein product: CASSPEPGGTQYF.

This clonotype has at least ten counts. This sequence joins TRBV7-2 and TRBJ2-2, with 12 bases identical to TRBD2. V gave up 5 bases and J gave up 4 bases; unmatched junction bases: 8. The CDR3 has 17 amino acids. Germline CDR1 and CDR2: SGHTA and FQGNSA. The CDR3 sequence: CASSLSSGRASTGELFF. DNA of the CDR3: TGTGCCAGCAGCCTCTCTAGCGGGAGGGCCAGCACCGGGGAGCTGTTTTTT.

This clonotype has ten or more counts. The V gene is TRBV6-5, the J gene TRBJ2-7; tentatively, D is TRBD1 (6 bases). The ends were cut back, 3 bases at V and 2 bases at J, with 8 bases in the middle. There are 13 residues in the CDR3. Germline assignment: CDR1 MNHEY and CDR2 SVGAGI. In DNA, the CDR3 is TGTGCCAGCAGTTATACAGGGCCCTACGAGCAGTACTTC. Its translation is CASSYTGPYEQYF.

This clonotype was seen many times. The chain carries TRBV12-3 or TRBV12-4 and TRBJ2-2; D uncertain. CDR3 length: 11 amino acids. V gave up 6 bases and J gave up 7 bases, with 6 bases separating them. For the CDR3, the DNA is TGTGCCAGCAGATTGAACGGGGAGCTGTTTTTT. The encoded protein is CASRLNGELFF.

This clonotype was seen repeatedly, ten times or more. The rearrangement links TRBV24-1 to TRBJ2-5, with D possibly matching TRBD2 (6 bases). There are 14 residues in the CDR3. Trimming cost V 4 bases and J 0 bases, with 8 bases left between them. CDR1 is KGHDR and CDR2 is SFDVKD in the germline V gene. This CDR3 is CATSERDYQETQYF. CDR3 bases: TGTGCCACCAGTGAACGGGACTACCAAGAGACCCAGTACTTC.

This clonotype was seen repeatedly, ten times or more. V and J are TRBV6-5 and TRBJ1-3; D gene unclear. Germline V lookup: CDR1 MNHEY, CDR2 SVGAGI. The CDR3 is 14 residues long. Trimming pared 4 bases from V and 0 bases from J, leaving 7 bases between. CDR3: CASSSSHSGNTIYF. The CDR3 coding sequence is TGTGCCAGCAGTTCGTCCCACTCTGGAAACACCATATATTTT.

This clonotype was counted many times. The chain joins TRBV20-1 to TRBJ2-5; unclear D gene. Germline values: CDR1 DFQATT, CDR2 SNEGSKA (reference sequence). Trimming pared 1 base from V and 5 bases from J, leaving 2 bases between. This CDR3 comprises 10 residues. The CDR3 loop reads CSARVETQYF. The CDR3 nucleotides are TGCAGTGCTAGAGTGGAGACCCAGTACTTC.

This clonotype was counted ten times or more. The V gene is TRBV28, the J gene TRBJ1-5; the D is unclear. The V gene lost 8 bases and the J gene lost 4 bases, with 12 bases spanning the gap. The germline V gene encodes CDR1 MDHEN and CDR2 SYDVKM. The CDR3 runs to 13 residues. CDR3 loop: CASWGGFNQPQHF. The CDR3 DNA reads TGTGCCAGCTGGGGAGGATTTAATCAGCCCCAGCATTTT.

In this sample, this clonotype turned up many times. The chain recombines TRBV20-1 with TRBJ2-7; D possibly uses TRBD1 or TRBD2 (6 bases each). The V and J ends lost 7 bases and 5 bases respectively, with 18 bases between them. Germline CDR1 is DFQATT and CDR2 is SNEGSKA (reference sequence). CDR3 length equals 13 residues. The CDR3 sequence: CSVGGTFRNEQYF. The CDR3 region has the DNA TGCAGTGTAGGGGGGACTTTCAGAAACGAGCAGTACTTC.

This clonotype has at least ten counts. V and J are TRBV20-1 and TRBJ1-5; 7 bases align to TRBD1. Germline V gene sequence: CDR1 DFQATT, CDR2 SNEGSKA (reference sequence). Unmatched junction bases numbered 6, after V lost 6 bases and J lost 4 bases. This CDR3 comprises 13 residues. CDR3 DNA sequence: TGCAGTGCAAATGACAGGGCGAATCAGCCCCAGCATTTT. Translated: CSANDRANQPQHF.

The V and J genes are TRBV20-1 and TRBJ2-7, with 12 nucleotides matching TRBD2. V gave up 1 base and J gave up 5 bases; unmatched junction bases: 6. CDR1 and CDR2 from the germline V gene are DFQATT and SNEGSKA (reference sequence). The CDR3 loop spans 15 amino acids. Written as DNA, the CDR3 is TGCAGTGCTAGAGTGTCTAGCGGGGGGGTCGACGAGCAGTACTTC. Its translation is CSARVSSGGVDEQYF.

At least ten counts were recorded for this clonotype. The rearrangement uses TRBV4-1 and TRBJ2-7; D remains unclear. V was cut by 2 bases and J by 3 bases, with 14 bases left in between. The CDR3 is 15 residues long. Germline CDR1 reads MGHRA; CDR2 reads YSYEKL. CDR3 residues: CASSQIEGLVYEQYF. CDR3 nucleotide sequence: TGCGCCAGCAGCCAAATTGAAGGGTTGGTCTACGAGCAGTACTTC.

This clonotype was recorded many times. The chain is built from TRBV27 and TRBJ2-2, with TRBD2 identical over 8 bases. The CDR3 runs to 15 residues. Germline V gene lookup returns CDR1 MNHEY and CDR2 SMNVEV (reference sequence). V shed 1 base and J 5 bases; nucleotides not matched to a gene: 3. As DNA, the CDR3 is TGTGCCAGCAGTTTATATCCGGGGGGGACCGGGGAGCTGTTTTTT. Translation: CASSLYPGGTGELFF.

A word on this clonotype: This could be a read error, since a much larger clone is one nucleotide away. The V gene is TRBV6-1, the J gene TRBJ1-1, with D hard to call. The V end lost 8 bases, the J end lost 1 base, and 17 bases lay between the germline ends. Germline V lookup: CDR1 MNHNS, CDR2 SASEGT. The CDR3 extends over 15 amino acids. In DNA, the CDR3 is TGTGCCAGCGGTGGCCACATCCTTGGGAACACTGAAGCTTTCTTT. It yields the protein CASGGHILGNTEAFF.

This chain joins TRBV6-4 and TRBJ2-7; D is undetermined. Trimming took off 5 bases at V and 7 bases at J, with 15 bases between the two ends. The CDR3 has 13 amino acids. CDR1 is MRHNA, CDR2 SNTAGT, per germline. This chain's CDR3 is CASSLDGWSEQYF. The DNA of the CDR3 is TGTGCCAGCAGTTTGGACGGGTGGAGTGAGCAGTACTTC.

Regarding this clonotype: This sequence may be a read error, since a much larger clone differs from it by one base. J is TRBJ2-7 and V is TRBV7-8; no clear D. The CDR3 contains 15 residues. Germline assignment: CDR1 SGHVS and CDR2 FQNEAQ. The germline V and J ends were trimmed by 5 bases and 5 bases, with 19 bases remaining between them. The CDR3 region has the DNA TGTGCCAGCAGCCCAAGAAGAGACTGGGTCCACGAGCAGTACTTC. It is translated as CASSPRRDWVHEQYF.

CDR3 protein: CASSHTGTAWGGELFF. The CDR3 DNA follows: TGTGCCAGCAGCCATACTGGGACAGCATGGGGCGGGGAGCTGTTTTTT. V is TRBV12-3 or TRBV12-4 and J is TRBJ2-2, with TRBD1 identical over 7 bases. The CDR3 totals 16 residues. Germline trimming cut 6 bases from V and 7 bases from J; bases unmatched to any gene: 14.

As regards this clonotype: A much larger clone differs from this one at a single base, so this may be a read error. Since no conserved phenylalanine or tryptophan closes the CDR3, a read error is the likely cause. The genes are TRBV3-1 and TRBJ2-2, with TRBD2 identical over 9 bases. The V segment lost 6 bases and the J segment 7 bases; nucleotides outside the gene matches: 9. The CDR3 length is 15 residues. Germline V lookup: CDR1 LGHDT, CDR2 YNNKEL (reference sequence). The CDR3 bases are TGTGCCAGCAGTCCTAGGACTAGCGTTGGCGGGGAGCTGTTTCTT. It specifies CASSPRTSVGGELFL.

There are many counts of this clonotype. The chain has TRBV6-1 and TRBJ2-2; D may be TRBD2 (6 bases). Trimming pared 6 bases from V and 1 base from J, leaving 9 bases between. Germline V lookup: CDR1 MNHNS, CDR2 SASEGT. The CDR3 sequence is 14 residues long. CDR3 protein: CASRWRGNTGELFF. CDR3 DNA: TGTGCCAGCAGGTGGCGGGGGAACACCGGGGAGCTGTTTTTT.

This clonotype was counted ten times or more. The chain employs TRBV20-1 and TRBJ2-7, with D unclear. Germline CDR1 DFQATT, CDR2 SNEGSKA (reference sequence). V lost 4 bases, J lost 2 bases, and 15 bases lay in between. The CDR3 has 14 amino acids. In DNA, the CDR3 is TGCAGTGCTATCCACAACCATCGGACCTACGAGCAGTACTTC. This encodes CSAIHNHRTYEQYF.

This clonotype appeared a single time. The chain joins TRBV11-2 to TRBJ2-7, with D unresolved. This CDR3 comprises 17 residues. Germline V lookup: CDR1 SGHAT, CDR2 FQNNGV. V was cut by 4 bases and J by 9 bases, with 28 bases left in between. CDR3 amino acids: CASSSDRPLTGKDPQYF. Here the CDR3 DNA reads TGTGCCAGCAGCTCGGACCGACCCTTGACCGGAAAGGACCCGCAGTACTTC.

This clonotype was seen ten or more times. This CDR3 is CASSFRTGAVAEAFF. The CDR3 bases are TGTGCCAGCAGCTTCAGGACGGGCGCCGTTGCTGAAGCTTTCTTT. V gene TRBV3-1 combines with J gene TRBJ1-1; no clear D. Per the germline V gene, CDR1 is LGHDT and CDR2 is YNNKEL (reference sequence). Trimming pared 5 bases from V and 6 bases from J, leaving 19 bases between. The CDR3 extends over 15 amino acids.